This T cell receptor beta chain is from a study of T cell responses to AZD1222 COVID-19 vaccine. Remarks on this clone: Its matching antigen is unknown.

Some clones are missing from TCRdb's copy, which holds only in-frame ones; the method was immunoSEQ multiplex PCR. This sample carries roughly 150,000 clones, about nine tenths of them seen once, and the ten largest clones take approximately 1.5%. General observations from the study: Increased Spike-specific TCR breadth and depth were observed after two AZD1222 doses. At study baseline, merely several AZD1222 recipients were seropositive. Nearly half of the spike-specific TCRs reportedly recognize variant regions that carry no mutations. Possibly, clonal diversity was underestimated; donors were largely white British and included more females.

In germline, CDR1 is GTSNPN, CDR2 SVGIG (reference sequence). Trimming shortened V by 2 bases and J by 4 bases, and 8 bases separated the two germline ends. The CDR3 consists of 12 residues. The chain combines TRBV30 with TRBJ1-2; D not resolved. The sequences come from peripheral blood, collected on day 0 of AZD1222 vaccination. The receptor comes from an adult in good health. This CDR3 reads CAWSWASYGYTF. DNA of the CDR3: TGTGCCTGGAGTTGGGCGTCCTATGGCTACACCTTC. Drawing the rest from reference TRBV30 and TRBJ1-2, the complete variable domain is SQTIHQWPATLVQPVGSPLSLECTVEGTSNPNLYWYRQAAGRGLQLLFYSVGIGQISSEVPQNLSASRPQDRQFILSSKKLLLSDSGFYLCAWSWASYGYTFGSGTRLTVV.